This TCR beta chain was sequenced during a study of T-cell reconstitution after alpha-beta-depleted transplantation in children. Library preparation (for TCRbeta) was performed with unique molecular identifiers. TCRdb fed the PCR reads into MiXCR, producing one record per CDR3 protein. The sample records around 450,000 distinct CDR3 sequences, about 10% being singletons. As to this clonotype: Its antigen is not known.

CDR3 length equals 14 residues. J was trimmed by 2 bases and V by 3 bases; bases with no gene match: 4. Germline V gene data show CDR1 as MDHEN and CDR2 as SYDVKM. Notes on the study in general: For some patients, TCRbeta diversity was high at day 60 because of recipient T cells and thymic progenitors that survived. It was reported that alpha-beta T cells came from several hundred expanded graft clones (about two months after transplant).

V is TRBV28 and J is TRBJ2-7, with 7 bases identical to TRBD1. The sample consisted of PBMCs, taken before TCRalphabeta/CD19-depleted stem cell transplant. The receptor was derived from a child under 10 years old with inherited bone marrow failure, due to receive a stem cell transplant. For the CDR3, the DNA is TGTGCCAGCAGTTTCGACAGGGAAGCCTACGAGCAGTACTTC. Its translation: CASSFDREAYEQYF. Based on the CDR3 plus reference TRBV28 and TRBJ2-7, the full variable domain is DVKVTQSSRYLVKRTGEKVFLECVQDMDHENMFWYRQDPGLGLRLIYFSYDVKMKEKGDIPEGYSVSREKKERFSLILESASTNQTSMYLCASSFDREAYEQYFGPGTRLTVT.